This TCR beta chain was documented in a study of cytomegalovirus exposure and HLA in healthy donors. The CDR3 sequence is 17 residues long. Trimming stripped 1 base from V and 0 bases from J, with 12 bases between. Germline CDR1 MGHRA, CDR2 YSYEKL. The PCR employed 60 Vbeta primers together with 13 Jbeta primers. Generated by immunoSEQ multiplex PCR, the TCRdb table keeps only in-frame clones and is missing some. Among under 200,000 clones listed, 65% to 80% were seen once. Donors likely had unrecorded immune exposures despite being nominally healthy when sampled. The rearrangement links TRBV4-1 to TRBJ2-2, with D possibly TRBD2 on 7 matching bases. The TCR was taken from a man aged 35 to 55 in good health and CMV-seronegative. The sequencing input was PBMCs. The CDR3 sequence: CASSQVPGGPNTGELFF. Written as DNA, the CDR3 is TGCGCCAGCAGCCAAGTCCCGGGGGGCCCGAACACCGGGGAGCTGTTTTTT.